This T cell receptor (beta chain) appears in the sequencing data of a study of shared clonotypes between healthy human individuals. DNA at around 210 ng, 25,000 to 30,000 T cell genomes, went into sorted-subset replicate PCRs. Clones were read by immunoSEQ multiplex PCR, and TCRdb kept only the in-frame ones, dropping some. The profile shows about 2.4 million clones, approximately 94% of them singletons. CDR1 is KGHSH and CDR2 is LQKENI in the germline V gene. The length of the CDR3 is 14 residues. Germline trimming cut 0 bases from V and 2 bases from J; bases unmatched to any gene: 0. This clone occurred a few times. Naive CD45RA+ and memory CD45RA-negative subsets were split from CD4+ cells.

The specimen was naive CD4+ T cells from PBMCs. Subset: CD45RA+ positively selected. The rearrangement joins TRBV18 to TRBJ1-2, with 7 bases matching TRBD1. The sequence was obtained from a man in his late teens or twenties in good health. Some clones in this sample may be carry-over from other donors' samples. CDR3 sequence reads: CASSPPTGNYGYTF. The CDR3 DNA sequence: TGTGCCAGCTCACCACCGACAGGGAACTATGGCTACACCTTC.